This TCR beta chain comes out of a study of neurological immune-mediated disorders. With 10-nucleotide random UMIs included, cDNA was synthesized by 5'RACE. TCRdb re-derived calls from the 5' RACE reads in MiXCR, one entry per CDR3 protein. The sample carries 60,000 to 85,000 distinct CDR3 sequences, 4.5% to 6.5% recorded once. This clonotype was seen at least ten times. CDR3 length: 15 amino acids. Germline CDR1 and CDR2: SGHRS and YFSETQ. V was clipped by 1 base and J by 2 bases; unmatched bases: 6. This clonotype originated in a woman aged 25 to 39 with multiple sclerosis. The genes are TRBV5-1 and TRBJ2-7; 7 bases are shared with TRBD1. Sample: PBMCs. Written as DNA, the CDR3 is TGCGCCAGCAGCTTGACCCCGGGACAGACCTACGAGCAGTACTTC. This sequence encodes CASSLTPGQTYEQYF.